This passage covers 14 T cell receptor beta chains from one sample sequenced in a study of blood T cell repertoires in COVID-19. The assay was immunoSEQ multiplex PCR, and TCRdb's table has in-frame clones only and misses some. This table holds some 190,000 clones, about 88% found once. What was sequenced was peripheral blood. These receptors originate from a woman aged 40 to 50 who had recovered from COVID-19.

This clone has more than one count but fewer than ten. This chain uses TRBV29-1 with TRBJ2-5, with D possibly matching TRBD2 (5 bases). CDR1 is SQVTM, CDR2 ANQGSEA, per germline. Trimming removed 7 bases from V and 4 bases from J, with 16 bases in between. The CDR3 is made up of 13 amino acids. CDR3 DNA sequence: TGCAGCGCCGGCTCCACAGAGGGAGAGACCCAGTACTTC. Amino acids: CSAGSTEGETQYF. The whole variable domain, filled in from reference TRBV29-1 and TRBJ2-5, reads SAVISQKPSRDICQRGTSLTIQCQVDSQVTMMFWYRQQPGQSLTLIATANQGSEATYESGFVIDKFPISRPNLTFSTLTVSNMSPEDSSIYLCSAGSTEGETQYFGPGTRLLVL.

V gene TRBV6-4 combines with J gene TRBJ2-1; weak D call: TRBD2 (5 bases). The CDR3 is 16 residues long. V gave up 0 bases and J gave up 5 bases, with 14 bases separating them. Germline V gene sequence: CDR1 MRHNA, CDR2 SNTAGT. In nucleotides, the CDR3 is TGTGCCAGCAGTGACTCTAGCGAAATCGTCAACAATGAGCAGTTCTTC. As protein: CASSDSSEIVNNEQFF.

The gene calls are TRBV2 and TRBJ2-5; 9 nucleotides align to TRBD2. Germline V gene lookup returns CDR1 SNHLY and CDR2 FYNNEI. The CDR3 length is 16 residues. Trimming took 8 bases from V and 7 from J; bases not matched to a gene: 17. The CDR3 loop reads CASGGLAGALVGTQYF. The CDR3 coding sequence is TGTGCCAGCGGGGGATTAGCGGGAGCCCTCGTAGGGACCCAGTACTTC.

The CDR3 DNA sequence: TGTGCCAGCAGTGACCGGGACTACAATGAGCAGTTCTTC. It specifies CASSDRDYNEQFF. This chain links TRBV6-4 with TRBJ2-1, with a possible D match to TRBD2 (5 bases). There are 13 residues in the CDR3. CDR1 and CDR2 from the germline V gene are MRHNA and SNTAGT. The V end lost 2 bases, the J end lost 3 bases, and 5 bases lay between the germline ends.

This clone was recorded only once. This specimen includes other DNA sequences encoding the same CDR3. This rearrangement joins TRBV30 to TRBJ2-7; 8 nucleotides match TRBD2. CDR1 is GTSNPN and CDR2 is SVGIG in the germline V gene (reference sequence). The CDR3 is 14 residues long. The V and J ends lost 0 bases and 0 bases, in that order; junction bases with no gene match: 1. The CDR3 DNA is TGTGCCTGGAGTGTAAGCGGGGGCTCCTACGAGCAGTACTTC. This codes for CAWSVSGGSYEQYF.

This chain joins TRBV6-6 and TRBJ2-5; TRBD2 aligns across 11 bases. Germline trimming cut 6 bases from V and 1 base from J; bases unmatched to any gene: 7. The CDR3 is 16 amino acids. Per germline, CDR1 MNHNY and CDR2 SVGAGI (reference sequence). The CDR3: CASSKGTSGSQETQYF. DNA for the CDR3: TGTGCCAGCAGCAAAGGGACTAGCGGATCCCAAGAGACCCAGTACTTC.

The V gene is TRBV9, the J gene TRBJ2-7, with 7 bases lining up with TRBD1. The CDR3 covers 15 residues. Losses at the gene ends were 0 bases for V and 2 bases for J; bases not matched to a gene: 5. CDR1 and CDR2 from the germline V gene are SGDLS and YYNGEE. The CDR3 reads CASSVGPGQTYEQYF. The DNA for the CDR3 is TGTGCCAGCAGCGTAGGGCCGGGACAGACCTACGAGCAGTACTTC.

The chain is built from TRBV19 and TRBJ1-5; D gene ambiguous. The CDR3 is 15 amino acids. V was clipped by 6 bases and J by 0 bases, with 12 bases between them. Germline lookup yields CDR1 LNHDA and CDR2 SQIVND (reference sequence). CDR3 nucleotides: TGTGCCAGTAGACTAAGTAGGAATAGCAATCAGCCCCAGCATTTT. This translates into CASRLSRNSNQPQHF.

This clone was counted a few times. The chain uses TRBV5-1 and TRBJ2-7; possibly TRBD2 for D (6 bases). The CDR3 totals 15 residues. Germline lookup yields CDR1 SGHRS and CDR2 YFSETQ. V dropped 4 bases and J dropped 0 bases, with 14 bases sitting between them. The CDR3 loop is CASSPTRDSSYEQYF. As DNA, the CDR3 is TGCGCCAGCAGCCCGACTAGGGATAGCTCCTACGAGCAGTACTTC. The full variable domain, in which reference TRBV5-1 and TRBJ2-7 provide the parts outside the CDR3, is KAGVTQTPRYLIKTRGQQVTLSCSPISGHRSVSWYQQTPGQGLQFLFEYFSETQRNKGNFPGRFSGRQFSNSRSEMNVSTLELGDSALYLCASSPTRDSSYEQYFGPGTRLTVT.

V usage is TRBV6-5 and J usage is TRBJ2-7; 9 bases are a match to TRBD1. The J segment lost 3 bases and the V segment lost 6 bases, leaving 6 bases of the junction unmatched. Germline V lookup: CDR1 MNHEY, CDR2 SVGAGI. The CDR3 sequence is 14 residues long. The DNA of the CDR3 is TGTGCCAGCAGCCATGGGACAGGGAACTACGAGCAGTACTTC. It is translated as CASSHGTGNYEQYF.

J is TRBJ2-2 and V is TRBV5-1; TRBD1 is a possible D gene (5 bases). Germline CDR1 SGHRS, CDR2 YFSETQ. CDR3 length: 14 residues. V lost 4 bases and J 4 bases, leaving 11 bases between the germline ends. CDR3 DNA sequence: TGCGCCAGCAGCACGCAGGGAAGCACCGGGGAGCTGTTTTTT. It encodes CASSTQGSTGELFF.

The chain joins TRBV5-4 to TRBJ1-4; TRBD1 agrees at 10 bases. There are 16 residues in the CDR3. Germline CDR1 reads SGHNT; CDR2 reads YYREEE (reference sequence). Losses at the gene ends were 4 bases for V and 10 bases for J; bases not matched to a gene: 13. In nucleotides, the CDR3 is TGTGCCAGCAGCCCTACCGGGACAGGGGTCGGGGGAAAACTGTTTTTT. Amino acids: CASSPTGTGVGGKLFF.

The chain combines TRBV30 with TRBJ1-6, with a tentative D call TRBD1 (6 bases). The germline V gene has CDR1 GTSNPN and CDR2 SVGIG (reference sequence). This CDR3 has 13 amino acids. With 3 bases removed from V and 10 bases from J, the gap between germline ends came to 13 bases. The CDR3 loop is CAWSGTTGSPLHF. CDR3 nucleotides: TGTGCCTGGAGCGGGACTACAGGGTCACCCCTCCACTTT.

V and J are TRBV29-1 and TRBJ2-7, with TRBD2 as a possible D gene (5 bases). Trimming left V 4 bases short and J 4 bases short, with 8 bases between. The CDR3 sequence is 11 residues long. The germline V gene has CDR1 SQVTM and CDR2 ANQGSEA. CDR3 loop: CSVAGEYEQYF. CDR3 in DNA: TGCAGCGTTGCTGGGGAGTACGAGCAGTACTTC.